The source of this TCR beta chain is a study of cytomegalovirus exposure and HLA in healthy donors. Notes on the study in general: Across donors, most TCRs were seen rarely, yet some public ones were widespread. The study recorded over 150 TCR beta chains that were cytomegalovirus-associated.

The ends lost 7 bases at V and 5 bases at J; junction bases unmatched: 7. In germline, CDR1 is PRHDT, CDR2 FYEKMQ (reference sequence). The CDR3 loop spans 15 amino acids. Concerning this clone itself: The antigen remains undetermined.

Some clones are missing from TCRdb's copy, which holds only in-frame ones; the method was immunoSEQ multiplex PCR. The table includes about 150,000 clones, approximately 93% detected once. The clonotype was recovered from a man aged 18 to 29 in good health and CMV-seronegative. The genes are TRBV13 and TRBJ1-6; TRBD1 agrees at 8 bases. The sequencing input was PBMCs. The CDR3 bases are TGTGCCAGCACCGACAGGGGAGGGAATAATTCACCCCTCCACTTT. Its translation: CASTDRGGNNSPLHF.